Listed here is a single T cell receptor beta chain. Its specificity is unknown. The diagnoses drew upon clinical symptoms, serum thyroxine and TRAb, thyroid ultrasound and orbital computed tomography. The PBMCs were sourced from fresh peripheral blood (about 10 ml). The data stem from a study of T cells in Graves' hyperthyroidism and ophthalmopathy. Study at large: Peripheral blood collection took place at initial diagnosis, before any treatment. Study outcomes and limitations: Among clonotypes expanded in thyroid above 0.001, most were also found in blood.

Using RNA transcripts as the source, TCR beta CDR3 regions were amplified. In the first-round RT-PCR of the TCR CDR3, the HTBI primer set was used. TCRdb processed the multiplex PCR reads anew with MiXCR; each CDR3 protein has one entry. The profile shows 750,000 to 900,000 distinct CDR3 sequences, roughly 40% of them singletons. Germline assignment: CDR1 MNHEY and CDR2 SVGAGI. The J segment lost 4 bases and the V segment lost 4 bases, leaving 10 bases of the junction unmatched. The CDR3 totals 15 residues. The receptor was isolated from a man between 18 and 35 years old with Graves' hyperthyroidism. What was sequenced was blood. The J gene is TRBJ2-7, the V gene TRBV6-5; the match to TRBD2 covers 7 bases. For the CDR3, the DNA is TGTGCCAGCAGTTCCCGGACTAGTGGGAAGTACGAGCAGTACTTC. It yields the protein CASSSRTSGKYEQYF.